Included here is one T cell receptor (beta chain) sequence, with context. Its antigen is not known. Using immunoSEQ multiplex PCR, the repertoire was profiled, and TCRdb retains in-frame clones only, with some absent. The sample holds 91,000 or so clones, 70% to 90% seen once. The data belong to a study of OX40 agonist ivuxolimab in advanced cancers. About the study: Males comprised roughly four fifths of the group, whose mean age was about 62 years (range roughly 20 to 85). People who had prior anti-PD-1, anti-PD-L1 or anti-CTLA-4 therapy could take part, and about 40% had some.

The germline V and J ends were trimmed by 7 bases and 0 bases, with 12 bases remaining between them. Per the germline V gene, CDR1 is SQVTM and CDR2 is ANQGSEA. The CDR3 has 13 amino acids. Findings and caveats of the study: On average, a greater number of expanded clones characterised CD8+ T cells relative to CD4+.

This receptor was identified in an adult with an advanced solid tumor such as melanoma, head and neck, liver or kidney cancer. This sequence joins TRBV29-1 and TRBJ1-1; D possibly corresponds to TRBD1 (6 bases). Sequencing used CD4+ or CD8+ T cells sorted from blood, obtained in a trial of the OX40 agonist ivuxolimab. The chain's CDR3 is CSAGGDMNTEAFF. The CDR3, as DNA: TGCAGCGCCGGTGGGGACATGAACACTGAAGCTTTCTTT. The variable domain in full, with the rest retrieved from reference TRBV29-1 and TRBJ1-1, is SAVISQKPSRDICQRGTSLTIQCQVDSQVTMMFWYRQQPGQSLTLIATANQGSEATYESGFVIDKFPISRPNLTFSTLTVSNMSPEDSSIYLCSAGGDMNTEAFFGQGTRLTVV.